This T cell receptor (beta chain) derives from a study of shared clonotypes between healthy human individuals. Naive CD8 populations comprised CD45RO-negative cells positively selected for CCR7, excluding terminally differentiated effector memory CD45RA+ cells. The CDR3 consists of 16 residues. Germline CDR1 is MGHRA and CDR2 is YSYEKL. Trimming left V 0 bases short and J 0 bases short, with 9 bases between. Assay: immunoSEQ multiplex PCR; the TCRdb copy retains only in-frame clones and omits some. The sample records about 2,100,000 clones, 90% to 95% being singletons. The chain joins TRBV4-1 to TRBJ1-3, with no clear D. Sequenced input: naive CD8+ T cells from PBMCs. The clonotype originates from a young man in good health. Some clones in this sample may be carry-over from other donors' samples. CDR3 DNA sequence: TGCGCCAGCAGCCAAGAGCGGGGATACTCTGGAAACACCATATATTTT. It is translated as CASSQERGYSGNTIYF.